Each of the 5 T cell receptor beta chains below was sequenced from the same sample in a study of post-analysis software for immune sequencing data. cDNA libraries of TCR beta carried unique molecular identifiers. Each CDR3 protein gets one entry after TCRdb re-called the PCR reads with MiXCR. The data hold about 180,000 distinct CDR3 sequences, with about 32% observed a single time. The study, taken as a whole, reports: With TRBV5-6, TRBV5-1 and TRBV20-1 included, about five TRBV segments were more frequent in patients than in controls.

The antigens for these receptors are not known. The source material was blood. These receptors were collected from a girl aged 10-17 years with multiple sclerosis.

This clonotype was seen more than once but under ten times. The rearrangement uses TRBV20-1 and TRBJ2-1; TRBD1 might be the D (6 bases). Trimming removed 5 bases from V and 6 bases from J, with 11 bases in between. Germline CDR1 DFQATT, CDR2 SNEGSKA (reference sequence). The length of the CDR3 is 12 residues. The CDR3 spells CSAYARGNEQFF. The CDR3 DNA is TGCAGTGCTTATGCCAGGGGCAATGAGCAGTTCTTC.

In its sample, this clonotype was seen a few times. This chain connects TRBV3-1 to TRBJ2-1; 10 bases line up with TRBD2. The CDR3 consists of 12 residues. V lost 5 bases to trimming and J lost 9 bases; unmatched junction nucleotides: 1. Germline V gene sequence: CDR1 LGHDT, CDR2 YNNKEL (reference sequence). In nucleotides, the CDR3 is TGTGCCAGCAGCTCTAGCGGGGGTGAGCAGTTCTTC. As protein: CASSSSGGEQFF.

This clonotype has ten or more counts. The genes are TRBV20-1 and TRBJ2-1; possible D gene TRBD1, 5 bases. Trimming shortened V by 0 bases and J by 2 bases, and 8 bases separated the two germline ends. Germline values: CDR1 DFQATT, CDR2 SNEGSKA (reference sequence). The CDR3 is made up of 14 amino acids. The CDR3 DNA reads TGCAGTGCTAGAGAAGTGGGGCCCTACAATGAGCAGTTCTTC. Amino acids: CSAREVGPYNEQFF.

This clonotype was found a few times. This chain joins TRBV7-6 and TRBJ2-2; D may match TRBD1 or TRBD2 (5 bases each). The CDR3 consists of 15 residues. Germline values: CDR1 SGHVS, CDR2 FNYEAQ. The V and J ends lost 3 bases and 2 bases respectively, with 10 bases between them. The CDR3 DNA follows: TGTGCCAGCAGCTTCGGGACGGAAAACACCGGGGAGCTGTTTTTT. Encoded protein: CASSFGTENTGELFF.

The V and J genes are TRBV12-3 or TRBV12-4 and TRBJ2-7; D may be TRBD1 (5 bases). The CDR3 consists of 17 residues. Trimming cost V 3 bases and J 5 bases, with 23 bases left between them. In DNA, the CDR3 is TGTGCCAGCAGTTTGCTTTTGGGCAGGGTGGAGAGTAACGAGCAGTACTTC. Residues: CASSLLLGRVESNEQYF.